This T cell receptor (beta chain) is drawn from a study of shared clonotypes between healthy human individuals. Study summary: A couple of women and a few men aged 18 to 49 made up the donors.

Here immunoSEQ multiplex PCR was the method, and the copy in TCRdb shows in-frame clones only, minus some. The repertoire holds millions of clones, with 85% to 95% as singletons. Donors were healthy HIV-negative adults without recently reported acute infections or vaccinations. V was clipped by 8 bases and J by 2 bases; unmatched bases: 6. This CDR3 region has 13 residues. CDR1 and CDR2 (germline): MDHEN, SYDVKM. The TCR comes from a man aged 18 to 29 in good health. Some clones in this sample may be carry-over from other donors' samples. The specimen was naive CD4+ T cells from PBMCs. Specified subset: CD45RA+ positively selected. The chain is built from TRBV28 and TRBJ2-7; the match to TRBD1 covers 7 bases. The CDR3 protein is CASGQETTYEQYF. Here the CDR3 DNA reads TGTGCCAGCGGACAGGAAACGACCTACGAGCAGTACTTC.